The T cell receptor (beta chain) under discussion was sequenced for a study of glioma-infiltrating T cells. Across the whole study: Presurgical dexamethasone in glioma patients lasted six or fewer days. Sequencing aimed for 4.5- to 10-fold coverage of about a million peripheral T cells. Study results and caveats: Only very few CDR3 sequences appeared in both tissue and blood. Patients with low tissue-blood divergence carried a signature set of shared blood CDR3 motifs.

With regard to this clonotype: As yet, its antigen is unknown. A read error may produce the germline difference seen at one junction end.

The iRepertoire nested amplicon-rescue multiplex PCR amplified TCR alpha and beta CDR3s from RNA. TCRdb reprocessed the multiplex PCR reads with MiXCR, giving one entry per CDR3 protein. This sample has more than 350,000 distinct CDR3 sequences; 41% occur once, and the top ten carry 12%. Germline V gives CDR1 MNHEY, CDR2 SVGEGT. This CDR3 is built from 13 residues. The V and J genes are TRBV6-2 or TRBV6-3 and TRBJ1-5; no definite D call. Sequencing input: glioma tissue, nonneoplastic brain tissue, or PBMCs (not recorded which). The TCR sequence derives from a human donor with low-grade glioma or glioblastoma, undergoing nonglioma brain surgery, or in good health (not recorded which). CDR3: CASSYSLNQPKHF. CDR3 sequence (DNA): TGTGCCAGCAGTTACTCCCTCAATCAGCCCAAGCATTTT.